This TCR beta chain originates from a study of blood T cell repertoires in COVID-19. In the study overall: Acute and convalescent COVID-19 samples came from the United States, Italy and Spain.

Assay used: immunoSEQ multiplex PCR; TCRdb lists only in-frame clones, some missing. The table has 95,000 to 120,000 clones, 55% to 75% seen once. Per germline, CDR1 KGHDR and CDR2 SFDVKD. J lost 4 bases, V lost 3 bases, and 8 bases had no gene match. The CDR3 is 17 residues long. The chain employs TRBV24-1 and TRBJ2-7; 13 bases match TRBD2. This TCR was recovered from a middle-aged woman with acute or convalescent COVID-19. Sequencing was carried out using peripheral blood. Here the CDR3 DNA reads TGTGCCACCAGTGATAGTCCGGGACTAGCGGGGAATTACGAGCAGTACTTC. Translated: CATSDSPGLAGNYEQYF.